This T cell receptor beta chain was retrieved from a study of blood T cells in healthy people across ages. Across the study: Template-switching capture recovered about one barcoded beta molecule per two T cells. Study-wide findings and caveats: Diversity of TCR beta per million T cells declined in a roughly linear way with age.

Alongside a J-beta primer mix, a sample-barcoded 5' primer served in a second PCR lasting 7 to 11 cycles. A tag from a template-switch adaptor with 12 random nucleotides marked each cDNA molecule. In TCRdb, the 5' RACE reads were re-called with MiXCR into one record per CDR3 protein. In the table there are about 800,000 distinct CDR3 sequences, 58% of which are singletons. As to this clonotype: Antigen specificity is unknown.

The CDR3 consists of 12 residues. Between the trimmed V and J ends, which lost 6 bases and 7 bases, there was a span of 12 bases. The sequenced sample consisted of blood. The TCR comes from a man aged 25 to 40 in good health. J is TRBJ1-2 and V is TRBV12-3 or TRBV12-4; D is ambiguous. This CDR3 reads CASRLPGIGYTF. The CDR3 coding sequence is TGTGCCAGCAGACTACCGGGGATTGGCTACACCTTC.